This entry concerns a single TCR beta chain. Its specificity is unknown. The donors, nominally healthy at sampling, likely had unrecorded immune exposures. Use of 60 Vbeta and 13 Jbeta primers characterized the PCR. Clones were sequenced by immunoSEQ multiplex PCR, and TCRdb holds only the in-frame ones, with some missing. In the table there are about 130,000 clones, roughly 88% of which are singletons. The J segment lost 4 bases and the V segment lost 5 bases, leaving 5 bases of the junction unmatched. CDR1 is SGHAT, CDR2 FQNNGV, per germline. The CDR3 sequence is 15 residues long. This specimen comes from a study of cytomegalovirus exposure and HLA in healthy donors. Study-level points and caveats: Follow-up analysis seemed to connect common viral pathogens with several of the most significant clusters identified.

The J gene is TRBJ2-1, the V gene TRBV11-2; 10 positions agree with TRBD2. Sequenced sample: PBMCs. This TCR came from a woman between 18 and 29 years old in good health and CMV-seropositive. The CDR3 nucleotides read TGTGCCAGCAGCCCTCTAGCGGGGGAATACAATGAGCAGTTCTTC. As protein: CASSPLAGEYNEQFF.